This T cell receptor (beta chain) is from a study of T-cell reconstitution after alpha-beta-depleted transplantation in children. Study-level findings and limits: T cells produced anew were the main source of T-cell counts and diversity one year after transplant.

A TCRbeta library incorporating unique molecular identifiers was prepared. MiXCR was run by TCRdb on the PCR reads, yielding one entry per CDR3 protein. Among roughly 490,000 distinct CDR3 sequences listed, roughly 10% were seen once. This clonotype showed up just a few times. Its antigen is undetermined. V was clipped by 5 bases and J by 11 bases; unmatched bases: 13. Germline V CDR1 and CDR2: SGDLS, YYNGEE. The CDR3 spans 15 residues. The sequencing here drew on PBMCs, mostly from graft donor cells, taken 180 days after TCRalphabeta/CD19-depleted stem cell transplant. The rearrangement links TRBV9 to TRBJ2-4, with 10 bases identical to TRBD2. The TCR was taken from a female patient aged 2-10 years who had a stem cell transplant for aplastic anemia, so the T cells may come from the graft donor. CDR3 amino acids: CASSSSGGPSPLQYF. CDR3 DNA sequence: TGTGCCAGCAGTTCTAGCGGGGGACCTTCACCCCTTCAGTACTTC.